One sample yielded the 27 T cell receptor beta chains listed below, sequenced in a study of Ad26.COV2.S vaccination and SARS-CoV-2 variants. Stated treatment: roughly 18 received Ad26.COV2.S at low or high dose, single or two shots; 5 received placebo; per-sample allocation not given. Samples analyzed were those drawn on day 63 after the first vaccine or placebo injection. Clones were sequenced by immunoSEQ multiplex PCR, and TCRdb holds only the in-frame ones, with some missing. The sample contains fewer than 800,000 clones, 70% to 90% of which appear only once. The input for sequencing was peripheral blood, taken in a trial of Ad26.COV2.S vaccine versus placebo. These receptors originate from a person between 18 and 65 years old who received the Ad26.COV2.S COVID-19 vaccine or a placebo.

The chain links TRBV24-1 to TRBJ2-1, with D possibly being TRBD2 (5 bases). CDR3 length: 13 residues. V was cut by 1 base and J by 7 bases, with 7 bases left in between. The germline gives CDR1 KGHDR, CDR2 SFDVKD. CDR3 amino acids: CATSDFSGNEQFF. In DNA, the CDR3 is TGTGCCACCAGTGATTTTTCGGGGAATGAGCAGTTCTTC.

The DNA of the CDR3 is TGTGCCAGCAATCGAGCGCGGGAGGGCCTCTATGAGCAGTTCTTC. This gives the protein CASNRAREGLYEQFF. J is TRBJ2-1 and V is TRBV6-4, with 9 bases matching TRBD2. Trimming cost V 7 bases and J 8 bases; bases outside gene matches: 12. CDR1 and CDR2 (germline): MRHNA, SNTAGT. The CDR3 totals 15 residues.

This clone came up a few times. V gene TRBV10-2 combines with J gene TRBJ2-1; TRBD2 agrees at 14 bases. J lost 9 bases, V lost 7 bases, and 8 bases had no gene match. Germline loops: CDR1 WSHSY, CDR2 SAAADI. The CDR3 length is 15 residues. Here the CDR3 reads CASTEVTSGRVEQFF. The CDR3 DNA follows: TGCGCCAGCACCGAAGTGACTAGCGGGAGGGTTGAGCAGTTCTTC.

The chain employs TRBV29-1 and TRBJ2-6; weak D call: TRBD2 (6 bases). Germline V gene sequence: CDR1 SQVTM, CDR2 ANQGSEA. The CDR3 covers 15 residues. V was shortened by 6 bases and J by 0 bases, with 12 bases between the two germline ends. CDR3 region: CSVGGPFSGANVLTF. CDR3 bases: TGCAGCGTGGGGGGACCCTTCTCTGGGGCCAACGTCCTGACTTTC.

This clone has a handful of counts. The CDR3 bases are TGTGCCAGCAGCGTAGGGGCCCAGGGGGCGAATTCACCCCTCCACTTT. This sequence encodes CASSVGAQGANSPLHF. The chain combines TRBV11-2 with TRBJ1-6, with 8 positions matching TRBD1. V was pared by 5 bases and J by 7 bases, with 10 bases of the junction left unmatched. CDR3 size: 16 residues. Germline V lookup: CDR1 SGHAT, CDR2 FQNNGV.

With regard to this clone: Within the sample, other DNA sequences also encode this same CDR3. CDR3 nucleotide sequence: TGTGCCAGCAGTTACTCCGGGGAGACCCAGTACTTC. Translated, it gives CASSYSGETQYF. This rearrangement joins TRBV6-5 to TRBJ2-5; D gene uncertain. The length of the CDR3 is 12 residues. Germline loops: CDR1 MNHEY, CDR2 SVGAGI. Trimming shortened V by 0 bases and J by 5 bases, and 4 bases separated the two germline ends.

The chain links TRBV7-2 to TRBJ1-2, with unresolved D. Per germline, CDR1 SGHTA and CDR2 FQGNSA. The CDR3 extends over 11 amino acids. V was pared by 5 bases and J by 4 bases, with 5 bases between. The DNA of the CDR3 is TGTGCCAGCAGCAACCGCTATGGCTACACCTTC. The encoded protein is CASSNRYGYTF.

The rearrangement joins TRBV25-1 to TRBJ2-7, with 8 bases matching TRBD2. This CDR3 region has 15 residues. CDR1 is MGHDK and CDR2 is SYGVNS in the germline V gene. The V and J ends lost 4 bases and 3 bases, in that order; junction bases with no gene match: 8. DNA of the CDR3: TGTGCCAGCAGTGTAGCGGGACTCCGCGGCTACGAGCAGTACTTC. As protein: CASSVAGLRGYEQYF.

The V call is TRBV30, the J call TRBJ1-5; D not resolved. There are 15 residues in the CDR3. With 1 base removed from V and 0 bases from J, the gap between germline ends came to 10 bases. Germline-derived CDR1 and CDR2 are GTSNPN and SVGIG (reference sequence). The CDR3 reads CAWSDGSYSNQPQHF. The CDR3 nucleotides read TGTGCCTGGAGTGACGGGTCTTATAGCAATCAGCCCCAGCATTTT.

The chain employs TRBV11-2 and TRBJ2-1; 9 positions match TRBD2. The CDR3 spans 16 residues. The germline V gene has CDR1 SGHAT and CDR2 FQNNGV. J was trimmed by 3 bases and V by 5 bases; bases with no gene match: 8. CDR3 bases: TGTGCCAGCAGCGAACGGGCGGGAGGGTTCTACAATGAGCAGTTCTTC. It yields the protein CASSERAGGFYNEQFF.

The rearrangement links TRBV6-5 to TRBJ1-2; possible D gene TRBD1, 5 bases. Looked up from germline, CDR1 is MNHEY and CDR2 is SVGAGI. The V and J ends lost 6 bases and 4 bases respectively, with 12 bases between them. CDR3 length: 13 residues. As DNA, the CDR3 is TGTGCCAGCAGCGCAGGGATGGCCTATGGCTACACCTTC. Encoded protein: CASSAGMAYGYTF.

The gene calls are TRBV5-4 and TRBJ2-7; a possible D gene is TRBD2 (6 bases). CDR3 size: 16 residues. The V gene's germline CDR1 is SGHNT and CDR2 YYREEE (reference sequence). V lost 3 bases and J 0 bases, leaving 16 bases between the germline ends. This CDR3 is CASSSSEGLHSYEQYF. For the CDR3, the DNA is TGTGCCAGCAGCTCCTCTGAGGGACTCCACTCCTACGAGCAGTACTTC. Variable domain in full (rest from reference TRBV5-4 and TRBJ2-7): ETGVTQSPTHLIKTRGQQVTLRCSSQSGHNTVSWYQQALGQGPQFIFQYYREEENGRGNFPPRFSGLQFPNYSSELNVNALELDDSALYLCASSSSEGLHSYEQYFGPGTRLTVT.

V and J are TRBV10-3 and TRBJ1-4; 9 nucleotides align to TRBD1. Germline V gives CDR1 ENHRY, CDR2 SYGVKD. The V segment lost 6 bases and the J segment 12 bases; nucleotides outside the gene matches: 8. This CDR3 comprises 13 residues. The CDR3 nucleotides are TGTGCCATCAGCAAACCGGGACAGGGTCAACTGTTTTTT. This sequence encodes CAISKPGQGQLFF.

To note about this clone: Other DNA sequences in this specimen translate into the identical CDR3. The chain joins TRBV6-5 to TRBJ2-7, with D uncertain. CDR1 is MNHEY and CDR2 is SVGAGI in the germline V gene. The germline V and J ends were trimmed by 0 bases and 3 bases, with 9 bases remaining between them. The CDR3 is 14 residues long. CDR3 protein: CASSYSTGGYEQYF. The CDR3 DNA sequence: TGTGCCAGCAGTTACTCGACGGGTGGCTACGAGCAGTACTTC.

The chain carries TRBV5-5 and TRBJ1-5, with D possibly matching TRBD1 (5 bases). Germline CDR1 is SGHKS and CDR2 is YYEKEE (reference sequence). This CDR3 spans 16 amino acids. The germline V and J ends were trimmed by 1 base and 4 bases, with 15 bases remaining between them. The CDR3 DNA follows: TGTGCCAGCAGCTTGACTGGGGGGGTGGGAAATCAGCCCCAGCATTTT. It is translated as CASSLTGGVGNQPQHF.

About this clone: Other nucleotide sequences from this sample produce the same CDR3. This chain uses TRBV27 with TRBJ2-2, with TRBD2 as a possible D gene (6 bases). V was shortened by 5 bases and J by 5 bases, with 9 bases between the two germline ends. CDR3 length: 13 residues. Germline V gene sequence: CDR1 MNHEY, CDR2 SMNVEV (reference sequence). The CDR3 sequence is CASSLSGTGELFF. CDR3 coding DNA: TGTGCCAGCAGTCTAAGCGGGACCGGGGAGCTGTTTTTT.

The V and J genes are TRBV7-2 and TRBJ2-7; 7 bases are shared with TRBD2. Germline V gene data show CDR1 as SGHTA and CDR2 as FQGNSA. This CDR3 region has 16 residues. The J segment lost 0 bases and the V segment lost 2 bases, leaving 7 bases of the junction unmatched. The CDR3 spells CASSLSPSGPSYEQYF. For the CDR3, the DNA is TGTGCCAGCAGCTTAAGTCCTAGCGGACCCTCCTACGAGCAGTACTTC.

The CDR3 coding sequence is TGCGCCAGCAGCCAAGATAAGGGGCGGGACTCCTACAATGAGCAGTTCTTC. The encoded protein is CASSQDKGRDSYNEQFF. The chain joins TRBV4-1 to TRBJ2-1, with D maybe TRBD2 (6 bases). V was trimmed by 0 bases and J by 0 bases, leaving 12 bases between them. The length of the CDR3 is 17 residues. Germline V gene sequence: CDR1 MGHRA, CDR2 YSYEKL.

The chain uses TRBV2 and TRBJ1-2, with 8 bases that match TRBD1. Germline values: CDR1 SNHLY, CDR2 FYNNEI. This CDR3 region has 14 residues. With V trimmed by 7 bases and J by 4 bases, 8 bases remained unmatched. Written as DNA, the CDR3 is TGTGCCAGCAAGCTTGGACAGGGTGGCTATGGCTACACCTTC. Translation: CASKLGQGGYGYTF.

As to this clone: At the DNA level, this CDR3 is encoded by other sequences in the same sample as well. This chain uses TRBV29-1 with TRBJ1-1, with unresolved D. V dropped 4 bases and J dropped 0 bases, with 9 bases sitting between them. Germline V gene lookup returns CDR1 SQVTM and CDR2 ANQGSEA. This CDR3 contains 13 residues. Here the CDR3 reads CSVVRGLNTEAFF. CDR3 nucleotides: TGCAGCGTTGTCCGGGGATTGAACACTGAAGCTTTCTTT.

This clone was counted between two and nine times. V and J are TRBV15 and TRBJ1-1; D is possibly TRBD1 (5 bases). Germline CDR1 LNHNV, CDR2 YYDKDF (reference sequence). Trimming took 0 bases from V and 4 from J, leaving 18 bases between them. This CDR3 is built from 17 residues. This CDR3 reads CATSRDPGGLSGTEAFF. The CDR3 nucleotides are TGTGCCACCAGCAGAGATCCGGGGGGTCTAAGCGGCACTGAAGCTTTCTTT.

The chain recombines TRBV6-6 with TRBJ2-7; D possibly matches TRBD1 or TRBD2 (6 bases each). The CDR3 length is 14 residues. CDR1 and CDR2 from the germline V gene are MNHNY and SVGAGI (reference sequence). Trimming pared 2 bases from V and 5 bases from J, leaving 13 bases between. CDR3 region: CASSYRGRENEQYF. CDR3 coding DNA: TGTGCCAGCAGTTACCGGGGGCGTGAGAACGAGCAGTACTTC.

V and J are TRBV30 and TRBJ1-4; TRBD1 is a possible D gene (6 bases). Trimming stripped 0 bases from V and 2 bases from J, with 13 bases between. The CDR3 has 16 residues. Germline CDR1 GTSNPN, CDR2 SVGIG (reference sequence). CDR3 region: CAWSVRGGRTNEKLFF. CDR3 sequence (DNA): TGTGCCTGGAGTGTACGAGGGGGAAGGACTAATGAAAAACTGTTTTTT.

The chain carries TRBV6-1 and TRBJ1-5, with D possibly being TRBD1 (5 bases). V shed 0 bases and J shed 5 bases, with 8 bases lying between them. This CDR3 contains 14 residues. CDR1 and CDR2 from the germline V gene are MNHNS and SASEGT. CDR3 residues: CASSEAGTDQPQHF. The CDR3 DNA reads TGTGCCAGCAGTGAAGCAGGGACGGATCAGCCCCAGCATTTT.

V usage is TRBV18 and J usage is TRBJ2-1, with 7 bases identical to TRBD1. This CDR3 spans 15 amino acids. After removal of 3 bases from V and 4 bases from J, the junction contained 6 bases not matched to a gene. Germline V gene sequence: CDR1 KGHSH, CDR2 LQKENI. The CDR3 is CASSPRDSYYNEQFF. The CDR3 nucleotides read TGTGCCAGCTCACCCCGGGACAGCTATTACAATGAGCAGTTCTTC.

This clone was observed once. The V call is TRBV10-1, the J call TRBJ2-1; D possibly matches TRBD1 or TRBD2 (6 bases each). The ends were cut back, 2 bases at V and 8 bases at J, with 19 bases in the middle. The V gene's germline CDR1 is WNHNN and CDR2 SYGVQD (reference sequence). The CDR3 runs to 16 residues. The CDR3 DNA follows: TGCGCCAGCAGTGAGGAGGGGGGCTACCCGGTCGATGAGCAGTTCTTC. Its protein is CASSEEGGYPVDEQFF.

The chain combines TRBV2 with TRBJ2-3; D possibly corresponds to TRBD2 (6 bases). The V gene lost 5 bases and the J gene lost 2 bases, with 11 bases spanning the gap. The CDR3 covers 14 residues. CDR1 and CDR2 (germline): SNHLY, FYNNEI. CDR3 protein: CASSKDYTTDTQYF. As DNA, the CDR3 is TGTGCCAGCAGTAAGGACTATACCACAGATACGCAGTATTTT.